Presented here are 25 T cell receptor beta chains from one specimen sequenced in a study of T cell changes during pregnancy in multiple sclerosis. Here immunoSEQ multiplex PCR was the method, and the copy in TCRdb shows in-frame clones only, minus some. Of tens of thousands of clones in the sample, approximately 90% were seen once. Sequencing used CD4+ T cells from peripheral blood mononuclear cells, obtained before pregnancy. These receptors were taken from a female donor with multiple sclerosis, enrolled in a pregnancy study.

V and J are TRBV5-1 and TRBJ1-3, with D maybe TRBD1 (5 bases). Germline V gene lookup returns CDR1 SGHRS and CDR2 YFSETQ. The CDR3 has 17 residues. Between the trimmed V and J ends, which lost 4 bases and 9 bases, there was a span of 26 bases. The CDR3 DNA is TGCGCCAGCAGCCCTCGGCGGGGGACTCTAGATCCGGGCACCATATATTTT. This gives the protein CASSPRRGTLDPGTIYF. The complete variable domain, with remaining parts taken from reference TRBV5-1 and TRBJ1-3, reads KAGVTQTPRYLIKTRGQQVTLSCSPISGHRSVSWYQQTPGQGLQFLFEYFSETQRNKGNFPGRFSGRQFSNSRSEMNVSTLELGDSALYLCASSPRRGTLDPGTIYFGEGSWLTVV.

This chain links TRBV9 with TRBJ2-2; 9 nucleotides line up with TRBD2. CDR3 length equals 20 residues. Germline V gene data show CDR1 as SGDLS and CDR2 as YYNGEE. V gave up 4 bases and J gave up 4 bases; unmatched junction bases: 20. The CDR3 DNA follows: TGTGCCAGCAGCTACTCCTTAGCGGGAGTATACCCAGGAGGCACCGGGGAGCTGTTTTTT. Translated, it gives CASSYSLAGVYPGGTGELFF.

The chain combines TRBV6-1 with TRBJ2-3; D is ambiguous. This CDR3 comprises 11 residues. Between the trimmed V and J ends, which lost 6 bases and 5 bases, there was a span of 6 bases. Germline CDR1 reads MNHNS; CDR2 reads SASEGT. CDR3 sequence reads: CASSPKDTQYF. CDR3 bases: TGTGCCAGCAGCCCAAAAGATACGCAGTATTTT.

The gene calls are TRBV28 and TRBJ1-5; the D gene is possibly TRBD1 (6 bases). CDR3 size: 12 residues. Germline V gene sequence: CDR1 MDHEN, CDR2 SYDVKM. Trimming pared 10 bases from V and 2 bases from J, leaving 9 bases between. The CDR3 reads CATWTGNQPQHF. The CDR3 DNA reads TGTGCCACCTGGACAGGCAATCAGCCCCAGCATTTT. The whole variable domain, filled in from reference TRBV28 and TRBJ1-5, reads DVKVTQSSRYLVKRTGEKVFLECVQDMDHENMFWYRQDPGLGLRLIYFSYDVKMKEKGDIPEGYSVSREKKERFSLILESASTNQTSMYLCATWTGNQPQHFGDGTRLSIL.

This clone was detected only once. The CDR3, as DNA: TGTGCCAGCAGCCGCTCAGCGTCGGGACAGGGATCCTACGAGCAGTACTTC. Amino acids: CASSRSASGQGSYEQYF. The genes are TRBV11-2 and TRBJ2-7; 9 nucleotides line up with TRBD1. Germline CDR1 and CDR2: SGHAT and FQNNGV. V lost 5 bases, J lost 1 base, and 12 bases stayed unmatched. There are 17 residues in the CDR3.

The chain recombines TRBV30 with TRBJ2-2; 10 bases fit TRBD1. CDR3 length: 14 amino acids. Germline V gives CDR1 GTSNPN, CDR2 SVGIG (reference sequence). J lost 4 bases, V lost 3 bases, and 2 bases had no gene match. The CDR3, as DNA: TGTGCCTGGAGGGGGGACAGGGGCACCGGGGAGCTGTTTTTT. Residues: CAWRGDRGTGELFF. Supplemented by reference TRBV30 and TRBJ2-2, the full variable domain reads SQTIHQWPATLVQPVGSPLSLECTVEGTSNPNLYWYRQAAGRGLQLLFYSVGIGQISSEVPQNLSASRPQDRQFILSSKKLLLSDSGFYLCAWRGDRGTGELFFGEGSRLTVL.

The chain joins TRBV28 to TRBJ1-5; D is possibly TRBD1 (5 bases). This CDR3 is built from 13 residues. CDR1 and CDR2 from the germline V gene are MDHEN and SYDVKM. Trimming left V 7 bases short and J 5 bases short, with 12 bases between. The CDR3 coding sequence is TGTGCCAGCACCCTGGACATGTATCAGCCCCAGCATTTT. It encodes CASTLDMYQPQHF.

This clone appeared a single time. The genes are TRBV5-1 and TRBJ2-5; a possible D gene is TRBD1 (6 bases). Trimming removed 2 bases at V and 5 bases at J, with 10 bases between. CDR1 is SGHRS, CDR2 YFSETQ, per germline. The CDR3 sequence is 13 residues long. CDR3 sequence: CASSLQGLETQYF. Written as DNA, the CDR3 is TGCGCCAGCAGCTTACAGGGTTTGGAGACCCAGTACTTC.

The gene calls are TRBV6-1 and TRBJ1-2, with TRBD1 identical over 7 bases. CDR3 size: 15 residues. The trim removed 2 bases at V and 1 base at J, leaving 4 bases unmatched. CDR1 MNHNS and CDR2 SASEGT come from the germline V gene. The CDR3 bases are TGTGCCAGCAGTGAATTCCAGGGGGTTAACTATGGCTACACCTTC. It encodes CASSEFQGVNYGYTF.

Written as DNA, the CDR3 is TGTGCCAGTAGTGCGGGAGCTCCCTACGAGCAGTACTTC. As protein: CASSAGAPYEQYF. This chain connects TRBV19 to TRBJ2-7, with TRBD2 matching over 7 bases. The germline gives CDR1 LNHDA, CDR2 SQIVND (reference sequence). Germline trimming cut 5 bases from V and 2 bases from J; bases unmatched to any gene: 3. CDR3 length equals 13 residues.

This chain links TRBV19 with TRBJ1-3; a possible D gene is TRBD1 (5 bases). CDR3 length: 17 residues. Looked up from germline, CDR1 is LNHDA and CDR2 is SQIVND (reference sequence). Trimming cost V 6 bases and J 0 bases, with 18 bases left between them. The CDR3, as DNA: TGTGCCAGTAGAGGGGTAAAAGGACGGAACTCTGGAAACACCATATATTTT. Residues: CASRGVKGRNSGNTIYF.

The rearrangement uses TRBV7-3 and TRBJ2-1; TRBD2 aligns across 9 bases. This CDR3 is 12 amino acids long. The germline gives CDR1 SGHTA, CDR2 FQGTGA. The V gene end was trimmed by 4 bases and the J gene end by 10 bases; junction bases not matched to a gene: 2. In nucleotides, the CDR3 is TGTGCCAGCAGCTACCTAGCGGGGGAGCAGTTCTTC. Amino acids: CASSYLAGEQFF.

This chain links TRBV28 with TRBJ1-1; D is uncertain. Trimming stripped 5 bases from V and 4 bases from J, with 11 bases between. Germline V gene sequence: CDR1 MDHEN, CDR2 SYDVKM. The CDR3 has 13 residues. DNA for the CDR3: TGTGCCAGCAGTCCCCCCCCCAGCACTGAAGCTTTCTTT. Its protein is CASSPPPSTEAFF. Using reference TRBV28 and TRBJ1-1 for the parts outside the CDR3, the full variable domain is DVKVTQSSRYLVKRTGEKVFLECVQDMDHENMFWYRQDPGLGLRLIYFSYDVKMKEKGDIPEGYSVSREKKERFSLILESASTNQTSMYLCASSPPPSTEAFFGQGTRLTVV.

The chain carries TRBV28 and TRBJ1-5; D is perhaps TRBD1 (5 bases). This CDR3 is 14 amino acids long. Trimming left V 3 bases short and J 3 bases short, with 9 bases between. Germline lookup yields CDR1 MDHEN and CDR2 SYDVKM. DNA for the CDR3: TGTGCCAGCAGTTTGGGGGGGACCAATCAGCCCCAGCATTTT. Translation gives CASSLGGTNQPQHF.

The chain joins TRBV28 to TRBJ1-2; 7 bases are a match to TRBD1. Germline values: CDR1 MDHEN, CDR2 SYDVKM. Trimming cost V 4 bases and J 4 bases; bases outside gene matches: 9. The CDR3 runs 15 residues. CDR3 loop: CASSSVGTAFYGYTF. CDR3 bases: TGTGCCAGCAGTTCGGTCGGGACAGCCTTCTATGGCTACACCTTC.

The chain links TRBV19 to TRBJ2-3; D uncertain. Germline V lookup: CDR1 LNHDA, CDR2 SQIVND (reference sequence). Trimming pared 4 bases from V and 0 bases from J, leaving 8 bases between. This CDR3 is built from 14 residues. CDR3 coding DNA: TGTGCCAGTAGTAGCGACTCTAGCACAGATACGCAGTATTTT. It translates to CASSSDSSTDTQYF.

The rearrangement links TRBV15 to TRBJ1-5, with a tentative D call TRBD1 (5 bases). Between the trimmed V and J ends, which lost 2 bases and 7 bases, there was a span of 18 bases. Germline V lookup: CDR1 LNHNV, CDR2 YYDKDF (reference sequence). CDR3 length: 16 residues. CDR3 loop: CATSRPRGTGGQPQHF. CDR3 coding DNA: TGTGCCACCAGCAGACCCCGGGGGACCGGGGGGCAGCCCCAGCATTTT.

Only one count was recorded for this clone. This CDR3 reads CASSLVGMTGGRPDTQYF. DNA of the CDR3: TGTGCCAGCAGCTTAGTGGGGATGACAGGGGGCCGACCAGATACGCAGTATTTT. The chain is built from TRBV7-9 and TRBJ2-3; 10 bases line up with TRBD1. The CDR3 has 18 amino acids. CDR1 is SEHNR, CDR2 FQNEAQ, per germline (reference sequence). V lost 1 base, J lost 4 bases, and 11 bases stayed unmatched. Based on the CDR3 plus reference TRBV7-9 and TRBJ2-3, the full variable domain is DTGVSQNPRHKITKRGQNVTFRCDPISEHNRLYWYRQTLGQGPEFLTYFQNEAQLEKSRLLSDRFSAERPKGSFSTLEIQRTEQGDSAMYLCASSLVGMTGGRPDTQYFGPGTRLTVL.

This rearrangement joins TRBV28 to TRBJ2-3; possibly TRBD1 for D (6 bases). This CDR3 is 16 amino acids long. The germline CDR1 and CDR2 sequences are MDHEN and SYDVKM. Trimming cost V 5 bases and J 3 bases, with 18 bases left between them. The chain's CDR3 is CASSVPRGPTTDTQYF. For the CDR3, the DNA is TGTGCCAGCAGTGTCCCCAGGGGACCCACGACAGATACGCAGTATTTT.

The genes are TRBV28 and TRBJ1-5, with 8 bases fitting TRBD1. Germline trimming cut 7 bases from V and 0 bases from J; bases unmatched to any gene: 5. CDR1 is MDHEN, CDR2 SYDVKM, per germline. CDR3 length equals 15 residues. Here the CDR3 DNA reads TGTGCCAGCACCCCAACAGGGGGTAGCAATCAGCCCCAGCATTTT. This gives the protein CASTPTGGSNQPQHF.

DNA of the CDR3: TGCGCCAGCAGCTTGGCGTCTAGCGGGAGGAGCACAGATACGCAGTATTTT. Protein sequence: CASSLASSGRSTDTQYF. The rearrangement uses TRBV5-1 and TRBJ2-3; 11 bases line up with TRBD2. CDR1 is SGHRS and CDR2 is YFSETQ in the germline V gene. The CDR3 extends over 17 amino acids. V lost 0 bases to trimming and J lost 0 bases; unmatched junction nucleotides: 3.

This rearrangement joins TRBV5-1 to TRBJ1-4; 7 bases line up with TRBD1. This CDR3 region has 15 residues. CDR1 and CDR2 (germline): SGHRS, YFSETQ. V gave up 4 bases and J gave up 3 bases; unmatched junction bases: 6. CDR3: CASSLQTGANEKLFF. CDR3 DNA: TGCGCCAGCAGCCTGCAAACAGGGGCTAATGAAAAACTGTTTTTT.

The rearrangement links TRBV9 to TRBJ1-4, with a possible D match to TRBD1 (6 bases). CDR1 is SGDLS and CDR2 is YYNGEE in the germline V gene. The CDR3 is made up of 18 amino acids. V lost 4 bases and J lost 8, with 27 bases in between. CDR3 in amino acids: CASSTRVGDTGHPEKLFF. CDR3 nucleotides: TGTGCCAGCAGCACCCGGGTGGGGGACACTGGCCATCCCGAAAAACTGTTTTTT.

The chain combines TRBV18 with TRBJ2-7; TRBD1 aligns across 7 bases. Germline CDR1 is KGHSH and CDR2 is LQKENI. CDR3 length: 14 amino acids. V lost 4 bases to trimming and J lost 3 bases; unmatched junction nucleotides: 6. CDR3 region: CASSLQGMYYEQYF. CDR3 nucleotides: TGTGCCAGCTCACTACAGGGGATGTACTACGAGCAGTACTTC.

V is TRBV18 and J is TRBJ2-1, with 13 bases identical to TRBD2. V dropped 3 bases and J dropped 7; count of bases not matched to a gene: 6. This CDR3 spans 16 amino acids. Germline values: CDR1 KGHSH, CDR2 LQKENI. For the CDR3, the DNA is TGTGCCAGCTCACCGACACTAGCGGGAGGGATTAATGAGCAGTTCTTC. This gives the protein CASSPTLAGGINEQFF.